This entry lists 30 T cell receptor beta chains sequenced from one sample in a study of T cells in Graves' hyperthyroidism and ophthalmopathy. Amplified TCR beta CDR3 regions derived from RNA transcripts. RT-PCR in the first round (using the HTBI primer set) targeted the TCR CDR3. Using its own MiXCR run on the multiplex PCR reads, TCRdb lists one record per CDR3 protein. The table records hundreds of thousands of distinct CDR3 sequences, around 13% of them present only once. The sample taken for sequencing was blood. The receptor set was obtained from a woman aged 18 to 35 with Graves' hyperthyroidism.

The chain uses TRBV7-9 and TRBJ1-2; 9 nucleotides align to TRBD1. Trimming cost V 6 bases and J 6 bases; bases outside gene matches: 14. Germline assignment: CDR1 SEHNR and CDR2 FQNEAQ (reference sequence). CDR3 size: 16 residues. The CDR3 here is CASSNTPTGGWHGYTF. The CDR3 region has the DNA TGTGCCAGCAGTAACACGCCAACAGGGGGCTGGCATGGCTACACCTTC.

For this clonotype: A much more abundant neighbour one base away suggests this may be a read error. This sequence joins TRBV20-1 and TRBJ2-7; a possible D gene is TRBD1 (5 bases). The length of the CDR3 is 15 residues. The germline gives CDR1 DFQATT, CDR2 SNEGSKA (reference sequence). The CDR3 bases are TGCAGTGCTGGAGATCAAAGGGGTCAAAAATACGAGCAGTACTTC. Its translation is CSAGDQRGQKYEQYF.

The count of this clonotype is one. The chain carries TRBV12-3 or TRBV12-4 and TRBJ2-7, with no clear D. Trimming took 4 bases from V and 3 from J, leaving 16 bases between them. The CDR3 runs 15 residues. CDR3 bases: TGTGCCAGCAGTTACTCTATTCCGGTTGACTACGAGCAGTACTTC. Translation: CASSYSIPVDYEQYF.

The chain uses TRBV19 and TRBJ2-7, with 9 bases that match TRBD1. This CDR3 is built from 15 residues. Germline V gene sequence: CDR1 LNHDA, CDR2 SQIVND (reference sequence). The ends lost 3 bases at V and 4 bases at J; junction bases unmatched: 7. CDR3 amino acids: CASSMSVGQGYEQYF. The CDR3 DNA sequence: TGTGCCAGTAGTATGAGCGTGGGACAGGGTTACGAGCAGTACTTC.

The chain combines TRBV9 with TRBJ1-2, with 7 bases that match TRBD1. The V and J ends lost 3 bases and 4 bases, in that order; junction bases with no gene match: 6. Looked up from germline, CDR1 is SGDLS and CDR2 is YYNGEE. The CDR3 has 14 amino acids. The CDR3 spells CASSGGDSAYGYTF. The CDR3 DNA reads as TGTGCCAGCAGCGGTGGGGACAGCGCCTATGGCTACACCTTC.

This clonotype was seen ten or more times. This chain uses TRBV20-1 with TRBJ2-1; TRBD2 matches at 11 bases. In germline, CDR1 is DFQATT, CDR2 SNEGSKA (reference sequence). Trimming took 3 bases from V and 5 from J; bases not matched to a gene: 12. The CDR3 contains 17 residues. This CDR3 reads CSARVPTSGRVHNEQFF. In DNA form, the CDR3 reads TGCAGTGCTAGGGTACCTACTAGCGGGAGAGTCCACAATGAGCAGTTCTTC.

This clonotype was found many times. This chain uses TRBV20-1 with TRBJ2-7, with D uncertain. Germline assignment: CDR1 DFQATT and CDR2 SNEGSKA (reference sequence). The CDR3 length is 13 residues. The V and J ends lost 0 bases and 4 bases respectively, with 10 bases between them. The CDR3 DNA sequence: TGCAGTGCTAGAGATGTGCAGAAGTACGAGCAGTACTTC. Protein sequence: CSARDVQKYEQYF.

This clonotype was recorded many times. The CDR3 loop is CASSWTSGSQDTQYF. The CDR3 nucleotides read TGTGCCAGCAGTTGGACTAGCGGGAGTCAAGATACGCAGTATTTT. The chain has TRBV6-1 and TRBJ2-3; 13 nucleotides align to TRBD2. CDR1 MNHNS and CDR2 SASEGT come from the germline V gene. The trim removed 5 bases at V and 5 bases at J, leaving 4 bases unmatched. The CDR3 loop spans 15 amino acids.

The CDR3 here is CASSMGTGLDTYF. CDR3 coding DNA: TGTGCCAGTAGTATGGGGACAGGACTGGATACCTACTTC. J is TRBJ2-5 and V is TRBV19, with 8 bases matching TRBD1. The germline CDR1 and CDR2 sequences are LNHDA and SQIVND (reference sequence). The ends lost 3 bases at V and 14 bases at J; junction bases unmatched: 11. This CDR3 contains 13 residues.

The sample holds many counts of this clonotype. The chain recombines TRBV9 with TRBJ2-3; 7 positions agree with TRBD1. This CDR3 is built from 14 residues. Looked up from germline, CDR1 is SGDLS and CDR2 is YYNGEE. J was trimmed by 0 bases and V by 3 bases; bases with no gene match: 1. The CDR3 nucleotides read TGTGCCAGCAGCGGGACAGGAAGCACAGATACGCAGTATTTT. It encodes CASSGTGSTDTQYF.

This clonotype was found many times. The chain recombines TRBV11-3 with TRBJ1-6; 7 bases line up with TRBD1. Trimming at V came to 4 bases and at J to 7 bases, leaving 4 bases not matched to a gene. The CDR3 is 14 residues long. Germline V gene data show CDR1 as SGHNT and CDR2 as YENEEA. This CDR3 is CASSSSGGNSPLHF. The CDR3 DNA reads TGTGCCAGCAGCTCATCAGGGGGGAATTCACCCCTCCACTTT.

The sample holds many counts of this clonotype. The rearrangement uses TRBV30 and TRBJ1-3; no clear D gene. Germline values: CDR1 GTSNPN, CDR2 SVGIG (reference sequence). V lost 4 bases to trimming and J lost 4 bases, with 11 bases between them. The CDR3 covers 13 residues. CDR3 protein: CAWNTQTGNTIYF. The CDR3, as DNA: TGTGCCTGGAACACCCAGACAGGAAACACCATATATTTT.

In its sample, this clonotype was seen many times. The chain combines TRBV6-2 or TRBV6-3 with TRBJ2-4, with 7 nucleotides matching TRBD1. V was clipped by 8 bases and J by 11 bases; unmatched bases: 9. CDR1 and CDR2 (germline): MNHEY, SVGEGT. The CDR3 is 12 residues long. CDR3 protein: CASGGTVLVQYF. CDR3 nucleotides: TGTGCCAGCGGTGGGACAGTCCTCGTTCAGTACTTC.

There are a few counts of this clonotype. This sequence joins TRBV4-1 and TRBJ1-1, with 7 bases aligning to TRBD1. The V gene end was trimmed by 1 base and the J gene end by 4 bases; junction bases not matched to a gene: 6. Germline loops: CDR1 MGHRA, CDR2 YSYEKL. This CDR3 spans 15 amino acids. The CDR3 DNA reads as TGCGCCAGCAGCCAAGGGGGGGCAGGGGGCACTGAAGCTTTCTTT. Translation: CASSQGGAGGTEAFF.

This clonotype turned up a few times. The chain carries TRBV28 and TRBJ2-4; the match to TRBD2 covers 7 bases. The CDR3 loop spans 17 amino acids. Germline CDR1 and CDR2: MDHEN and SYDVKM. V gave up 3 bases and J gave up 3 bases; unmatched junction bases: 11. The CDR3 DNA is TGTGCCAGCAGTTTGTATGGGGGGGGAATCGACAAAAACATTCAGTACTTC. Residues: CASSLYGGGIDKNIQYF.

This clonotype was counted ten times or more. CDR3 loop: CSADGSLAGHYEQYF. The CDR3, as DNA: TGCAGTGCCGACGGGTCGCTAGCGGGACACTACGAGCAGTACTTC. The rearrangement links TRBV20-1 to TRBJ2-7; 9 nucleotides match TRBD2. CDR3 length equals 15 residues. The V gene end was trimmed by 6 bases and the J gene end by 3 bases; junction bases not matched to a gene: 12. Germline CDR1 is DFQATT and CDR2 is SNEGSKA (reference sequence).

This sequence joins TRBV19 and TRBJ2-3; TRBD2 is a possible D gene (6 bases). Germline loops: CDR1 LNHDA, CDR2 SQIVND (reference sequence). Trimming shortened V by 7 bases and J by 0 bases, and 11 bases separated the two germline ends. CDR3 length equals 14 residues. CDR3 bases: TGTGCCAGTACCCGGGAGCCTAGCACAGATACGCAGTATTTT. Encoded protein: CASTREPSTDTQYF.

This sequence joins TRBV28 and TRBJ1-5; 8 bases match TRBD1. V gave up 6 bases and J gave up 7 bases; unmatched junction bases: 11. The CDR3 runs to 15 residues. CDR1 is MDHEN, CDR2 SYDVKM, per germline. The CDR3 loop reads CASSPLAGGAQPQHF. The CDR3 DNA reads as TGTGCCAGCAGCCCGTTAGCAGGGGGCGCCCAGCCCCAGCATTTT.

The rearrangement joins TRBV10-3 to TRBJ2-7, with D perhaps TRBD1 (6 bases). Deletions cut 6 bases from V and 4 bases from J, with 10 bases between. Germline lookup yields CDR1 ENHRY and CDR2 SYGVKD. The CDR3 is 12 residues long. The CDR3 DNA is TGTGCCATCAGACAAGGACAGTACGAGCAGTACTTC. Protein product: CAIRQGQYEQYF.

Comments on this clonotype: With a much larger clone just one base away, this may be a read error. The V gene is TRBV28, the J gene TRBJ1-5; 8 bases align to TRBD1. The germline V gene encodes CDR1 MDHEN and CDR2 SYDVKM. The CDR3 spans 11 residues. V lost 10 bases to trimming and J lost 4 bases; unmatched junction nucleotides: 0. In DNA form, the CDR3 reads TGTGCCAACAGGGGGAATCAGCCCCAGCATTTT. Its protein is CANRGNQPQHF.

Many counts were recorded for this clonotype. The rearrangement uses TRBV28 and TRBJ2-2, with no clear D. Looked up from germline, CDR1 is MDHEN and CDR2 is SYDVKM. The CDR3 has 12 residues. Between the trimmed V and J ends, which lost 0 bases and 6 bases, there was a span of 2 bases. The CDR3 region has the DNA TGTGCCAGCAGTTTATGGGCCGGGGAGCTGTTTTTT. This sequence encodes CASSLWAGELFF.

This clonotype showed up just a few times. The chain combines TRBV2 with TRBJ2-7; 8 bases match TRBD2. Looked up from germline, CDR1 is SNHLY and CDR2 is FYNNEI. V trimming: 4 bases; J trimming: 4 bases; junction bases outside the gene matches: 9. The CDR3 is 15 amino acids. CDR3 region: CASSAQGGRRYEQYF. In DNA, the CDR3 is TGTGCCAGCAGTGCTCAAGGCGGGAGGAGATACGAGCAGTACTTC.

This clonotype has a handful of counts. It is likely a read error, because the conserved phenylalanine at the end of the CDR3 is missing. The V call is TRBV5-8, the J call TRBJ2-7, with no clear D. This CDR3 contains 16 residues. The V gene's germline CDR1 is SGHTS and CDR2 YDEGEE. V lost 4 bases to trimming and J lost 0 bases, with 17 bases between them. CDR3 sequence: CASSRSTWANSYEQYL. For the CDR3, the DNA is TGTGCCAGCAGCAGAAGTACGTGGGCGAACTCCTACGAGCAGTACCTC.

In this sample, this clonotype turned up many times. J is TRBJ1-2 and V is TRBV12-3 or TRBV12-4; D might be TRBD1 (5 bases). The CDR3 is made up of 15 amino acids. Deletions cut 3 bases from V and 3 bases from J, with 14 bases between. The CDR3 region is CASSFPRRVDYGYTF. CDR3 nucleotides: TGTGCCAGCAGTTTCCCCCGCAGGGTGGACTATGGCTACACCTTC.

In the case of this clonotype: A read error is likely, as this CDR3 ends without the conserved phenylalanine or tryptophan. The rearrangement links TRBV7-8 to TRBJ2-1; D is perhaps TRBD2 (6 bases). This CDR3 contains 17 residues. Per germline, CDR1 SGHVS and CDR2 FQNEAQ. V gave up 5 bases and J gave up 2 bases, with 19 bases separating them. In DNA, the CDR3 is TGTGCCAGCAGCCCCGGGACCAGCGGGTTGACCTACAATGAGCAGTTCCTC. Translation gives CASSPGTSGLTYNEQFL.

This clonotype was seen only a few times. The chain employs TRBV24-1 and TRBJ2-2; no definite D call. V was shortened by 4 bases and J by 6 bases, with 11 bases between the two germline ends. Germline V gene lookup returns CDR1 KGHDR and CDR2 SFDVKD. This CDR3 has 14 amino acids. CDR3 in amino acids: CATSESVSPGELFF. Here the CDR3 DNA reads TGTGCCACCAGTGAAAGCGTGTCCCCCGGGGAGCTGTTTTTT.

This clonotype was seen more than once but under ten times. DNA of the CDR3: TGCAGCGTTGAGGACAGGGCTAGGGAGTCCCTCCACTTT. This gives the protein CSVEDRARESLHF. The J gene is TRBJ1-6, the V gene TRBV29-1; 8 positions match TRBD1. Losses at the gene ends were 3 bases for V and 14 bases for J; bases not matched to a gene: 9. Looked up from germline, CDR1 is SQVTM and CDR2 is ANQGSEA. This CDR3 spans 13 amino acids.

This clonotype has at least ten counts. The chain recombines TRBV20-1 with TRBJ2-7; 11 bases match TRBD1. Germline lookup yields CDR1 DFQATT and CDR2 SNEGSKA (reference sequence). After removal of 6 bases from V and 3 bases from J, the junction contained 4 bases not matched to a gene. The CDR3 has 13 amino acids. CDR3 sequence (DNA): TGCAGTGCCGCTGGGACAGGGGGCTACGAGCAGTACTTC. Protein: CSAAGTGGYEQYF.

This clonotype was recorded a few times. CDR3 DNA sequence: TGCGCCAGCAGCTATCCGGGACTAGCGGCTCGGGGTGTATCGGATGAGCAGTTCTTC. Translating it yields CASSYPGLAARGVSDEQFF. The chain combines TRBV5-1 with TRBJ2-1; the match to TRBD2 covers 11 bases. CDR1 and CDR2 from the germline V gene are SGHRS and YFSETQ. CDR3 size: 19 residues. The V and J ends lost 3 bases and 8 bases, in that order; junction bases with no gene match: 19.

This clonotype was recorded a few times. The chain employs TRBV20-1 and TRBJ1-2; a weak D match, TRBD1 (6 bases). Germline CDR1 and CDR2: DFQATT and SNEGSKA (reference sequence). The length of the CDR3 is 14 residues. Between the trimmed V and J ends, which lost 2 bases and 2 bases, there was a span of 12 bases. CDR3 DNA sequence: TGCAGTGCTAGATGGGTCCAGGGGAACTATGGCTACACCTTC. Its translation is CSARWVQGNYGYTF.